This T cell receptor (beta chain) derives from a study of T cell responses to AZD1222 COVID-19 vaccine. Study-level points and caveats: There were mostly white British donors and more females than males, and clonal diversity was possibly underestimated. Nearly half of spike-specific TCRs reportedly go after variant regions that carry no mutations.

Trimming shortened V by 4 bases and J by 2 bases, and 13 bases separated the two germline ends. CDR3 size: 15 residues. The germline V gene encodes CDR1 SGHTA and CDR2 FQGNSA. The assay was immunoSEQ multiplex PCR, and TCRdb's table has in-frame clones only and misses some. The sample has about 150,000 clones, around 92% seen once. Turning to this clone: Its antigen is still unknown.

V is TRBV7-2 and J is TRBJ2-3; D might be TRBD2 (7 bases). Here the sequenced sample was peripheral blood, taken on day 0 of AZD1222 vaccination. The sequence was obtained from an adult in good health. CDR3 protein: CASSYLGGPTDTQYF. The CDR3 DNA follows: TGTGCCAGCAGCTACCTGGGGGGGCCCACAGATACGCAGTATTTT.